This is a list of T cell receptor beta chains from one sample in a study of T-cell memory formation after mild COVID-19. One entry per CDR3 protein results from TCRdb running MiXCR on the 5' RACE reads. The sample has about 560,000 distinct CDR3 sequences, 15% to 20% seen once. The sample consisted of PBMCs or a T cell subset sorted from them (not recorded which). Every receptor here comes from an adult woman who had mild COVID-19 (a few samples of this study predate the infection). Cell type and time point are not known. The CDR3 runs from the conserved cysteine through the conserved F or W. D genes are given only for firm matches. Clone size is stated in some rows and not others, as once, few, many or a class when expanded.

j_call: TRBJ1-2
v_call: TRBV6-6
d_call: -
clone_size: -
cdr3_nt: TGTGCCCGGGACACCCGAGGATTATTTGGCTACACCTTC
cdr3_aa: CARDTRGLFGYTF

j_call: TRBJ2-5
v_call: TRBV7-2
d_call: TRBD2
clone_size: many
cdr3_nt: TGTGCCAGCAGCCCGACTAGCGGGGGGTCGAGGGTAGAGACCCAGTACTTC
cdr3_aa: CASSPTSGGSRVETQYF

j_call: TRBJ2-3
v_call: TRBV11-2
d_call: -
clone_size: few
cdr3_nt: TGTGCCAGCAGCGTTTTAACGCACCGGGACACAGATACGCAGTATTTT
cdr3_aa: CASSVLTHRDTDTQYF

j_call: TRBJ1-5
v_call: TRBV20-1
d_call: TRBD1
clone_size: few
cdr3_nt: TGCAGTGCCACTAAGTCGGGACAGGGTCAGCCCCAGCATTTT
cdr3_aa: CSATKSGQGQPQHF

j_call: TRBJ1-1
v_call: TRBV15
d_call: -
clone_size: -
cdr3_nt: TGTGCCACCAGCAGTCAGGGAGCAGTGAACACTGAAGCTTTCTTT
cdr3_aa: CATSSQGAVNTEAFF

j_call: TRBJ2-7
v_call: TRBV6-2/TRBV6-3
d_call: TRBD2
clone_size: few
cdr3_nt: TGTGCCAGCAGTTACGCAGCGGGAGGTGAGGACGAGCAGTACTTC
cdr3_aa: CASSYAAGGEDEQYF

j_call: TRBJ2-3
v_call: TRBV11-2
d_call: TRBD1
clone_size: few
cdr3_nt: TGTGCCAGCAGCTCACCGACAGGGCCCCCAGATACGCAGTATTTT
cdr3_aa: CASSSPTGPPDTQYF

j_call: TRBJ1-6
v_call: TRBV7-2
d_call: -
clone_size: few
cdr3_nt: TGTGCCAGCAGCTCGCAGGGGTATAATTCACCCCTCCACTTT
cdr3_aa: CASSSQGYNSPLHF

j_call: TRBJ1-1
v_call: TRBV6-6
d_call: -
clone_size: -
cdr3_nt: TGTGCCAGCAGTTACTTAGGCTCCGGGAACACTGAAGCTTTCTTT
cdr3_aa: CASSYLGSGNTEAFF

j_call: TRBJ2-7
v_call: TRBV5-1
d_call: TRBD2
clone_size: -
cdr3_nt: TGCGCCAGCAGCTCCTTTAGCGGGACCTACGAGCAGTACTTC
cdr3_aa: CASSSFSGTYEQYF

j_call: TRBJ2-7
v_call: TRBV7-9
d_call: -
clone_size: -
cdr3_nt: TGTGCCAGCAGCACCCGACCTGGCGAGCAGTACTTC
cdr3_aa: CASSTRPGEQYF

j_call: TRBJ2-2
v_call: TRBV6-5
d_call: TRBD1
clone_size: -
cdr3_nt: TGTGCCAGCAGCCCCGACAGGGGACACACCGGGGAGCTGTTTTTT
cdr3_aa: CASSPDRGHTGELFF

j_call: TRBJ2-2
v_call: TRBV6-5
d_call: TRBD1
clone_size: -
cdr3_nt: TGTGCCAGCAGGGGACAGGGGGCCATCGGTGGCGGGGAGCTGTTTTTT
cdr3_aa: CASRGQGAIGGGELFF

j_call: TRBJ2-2
v_call: TRBV5-1
d_call: -
clone_size: -
cdr3_nt: TGCGCCAGCAGCCTGGGGCCCGGGGCCACCGGGGAGCTGTTTTTT
cdr3_aa: CASSLGPGATGELFF

j_call: TRBJ1-2
v_call: TRBV11-2
d_call: TRBD1
clone_size: few
cdr3_nt: TGTGCCAGCAGCTTTGTCAGGGGGACTGGCTACACCTTC
cdr3_aa: CASSFVRGTGYTF

j_call: TRBJ1-3
v_call: TRBV9
d_call: TRBD1
clone_size: -
cdr3_nt: TGTGCCAGCAGCCCTTGGGACAGATCAAGTTCTGGAAACACCATATATTTT
cdr3_aa: CASSPWDRSSSGNTIYF

j_call: TRBJ2-1
v_call: TRBV6-2/TRBV6-3
d_call: TRBD2
clone_size: few
cdr3_nt: TGTGCCAGCAGGGCAATAGCGGGGGGCCGCTACAATGAGCAGTTCTTC
cdr3_aa: CASRAIAGGRYNEQFF

j_call: TRBJ1-1
v_call: TRBV5-1
d_call: -
clone_size: -
cdr3_nt: TGCGCCAGCAGCTTCTTAAGAGAGGACACTGAAGCTTTCTTT
cdr3_aa: CASSFLREDTEAFF

j_call: TRBJ2-2
v_call: TRBV5-6
d_call: -
clone_size: -
cdr3_nt: TGTGCCAGCAGCGATTACAGGGAGCTGTTTTTT
cdr3_aa: CASSDYRELFF

j_call: TRBJ2-3
v_call: TRBV5-1
d_call: TRBD2
clone_size: -
cdr3_nt: TGCGCCAGCAGCTTGGACGGACTAGTAGGCACAGATACGCAGTATTTT
cdr3_aa: CASSLDGLVGTDTQYF

j_call: TRBJ2-2
v_call: TRBV12-3/TRBV12-4
d_call: -
clone_size: -
cdr3_nt: TGTGCCAGCAGTTTAGTCTCGGCCGGGGAGCTGTTTTTT
cdr3_aa: CASSLVSAGELFF

j_call: TRBJ2-1
v_call: TRBV5-6
d_call: -
clone_size: few
cdr3_nt: TGTGCCAGCAGCTTGCTAGGCCACAATGAGCAGTTCTTC
cdr3_aa: CASSLLGHNEQFF

j_call: TRBJ1-1
v_call: TRBV7-9
d_call: -
clone_size: few
cdr3_nt: TGTGCCAGCAGCGCCAGTCGGCGCACTGAAGCTTTCTTT
cdr3_aa: CASSASRRTEAFF

j_call: TRBJ2-3
v_call: TRBV15
d_call: TRBD2
clone_size: few
cdr3_nt: TGTGCCACCAGCAGATCTTCGGGGAGCGGGGGGGCGGTGGGCACAGATACGCAGTATTTT
cdr3_aa: CATSRSSGSGGAVGTDTQYF

j_call: TRBJ1-4
v_call: TRBV6-5
d_call: -
clone_size: many
cdr3_nt: TGTGCCAGCAGTTACTCGCCGGGGGGCGGTGAAAAACTGTTTTTT
cdr3_aa: CASSYSPGGGEKLFF

j_call: TRBJ2-1
v_call: TRBV29-1
d_call: TRBD1
clone_size: few
cdr3_nt: TGCAGCGTTGATCCGGAGACAGGGGCCTACAATGAGCAGTTCTTC
cdr3_aa: CSVDPETGAYNEQFF

j_call: TRBJ2-7
v_call: TRBV7-2
d_call: TRBD2
clone_size: few
cdr3_nt: TGTGCCAGCAGCTCCCCGAGCGGGAGGCACTCCTACGAGCAGTACTTC
cdr3_aa: CASSSPSGRHSYEQYF

j_call: TRBJ2-3
v_call: TRBV12-3/TRBV12-4
d_call: -
clone_size: -
cdr3_nt: TGTGCCAGCAGTTCCGAGTGGGGGCTAGGCACAGATACGCAGTATTTT
cdr3_aa: CASSSEWGLGTDTQYF

j_call: TRBJ2-7
v_call: TRBV5-1
d_call: -
clone_size: few
cdr3_nt: TGCGCCAGCAAAACAGGGTTCGATTCCTACGAGCAGTACTTC
cdr3_aa: CASKTGFDSYEQYF

j_call: TRBJ1-1
v_call: TRBV6-5
d_call: TRBD1
clone_size: few
cdr3_nt: TGTGCCAGCAGTTCAGGGGGCGGTGAAGCTTTCTTT
cdr3_aa: CASSSGGGEAFF

j_call: TRBJ2-3
v_call: TRBV29-1
d_call: -
clone_size: few
cdr3_nt: TGCAGCGTTGATGGGGGCGGGTACACAGATACGCAGTATTTT
cdr3_aa: CSVDGGGYTDTQYF

j_call: TRBJ2-6
v_call: TRBV12-3/TRBV12-4
d_call: -
clone_size: few
cdr3_nt: TGTGCCAGCAGTACGACCTTCTCTGGGGCCAACGTCCTGACTTTC
cdr3_aa: CASSTTFSGANVLTF

j_call: TRBJ1-1
v_call: TRBV6-2/TRBV6-3
d_call: -
clone_size: -
cdr3_nt: TGTGCCAGCAGCCGCCTTAGGGGGGCGGACACTGAAGCTTTCTTT
cdr3_aa: CASSRLRGADTEAFF

j_call: TRBJ1-2
v_call: TRBV5-1
d_call: -
clone_size: -
cdr3_nt: TGCGCCAGCAGCGCGGGACCGCCTGACTGGGACTACACCTTC
cdr3_aa: CASSAGPPDWDYTF

j_call: TRBJ1-4
v_call: TRBV6-2/TRBV6-3
d_call: -
clone_size: few
cdr3_nt: TGTGCCAGCAGTTACAAGGACAGAGAAAAACTGTTTTTT
cdr3_aa: CASSYKDREKLFF

j_call: TRBJ2-5
v_call: TRBV12-3/TRBV12-4
d_call: -
clone_size: -
cdr3_nt: TGTGCCAGCAGAAAAGGGGAGGTGCTGAGCGAGACCCAGTACTTC
cdr3_aa: CASRKGEVLSETQYF

j_call: TRBJ2-3
v_call: TRBV12-3/TRBV12-4
d_call: -
clone_size: few
cdr3_nt: TGTGCCAGCAGTTTACTCAGTGCGGATACGCAGTATTTT
cdr3_aa: CASSLLSADTQYF

j_call: TRBJ2-5
v_call: TRBV5-4
d_call: TRBD1
clone_size: few
cdr3_nt: TGTGCCAGCAGCGCGCCCGAGACAGGGGGTCTGGAGACCCAGTACTTC
cdr3_aa: CASSAPETGGLETQYF

j_call: TRBJ1-5
v_call: TRBV24-1
d_call: -
clone_size: few
cdr3_nt: TGTGGAGAGATTAGCAATCAGCCCCAGCATTTT
cdr3_aa: CGEISNQPQHF

j_call: TRBJ2-7
v_call: TRBV3-1
d_call: -
clone_size: -
cdr3_nt: TGTGCCAGCAGCCAAGGGACAGCCTCCTACAAGCAGTACTTC
cdr3_aa: CASSQGTASYKQYF

j_call: TRBJ2-2
v_call: TRBV4-2
d_call: TRBD2
clone_size: -
cdr3_nt: TGTGCCAGCAGCCAAGATCCACTAGCGGGAGACCTCGGGGAGCTGTTTTTT
cdr3_aa: CASSQDPLAGDLGELFF

j_call: TRBJ1-2
v_call: TRBV29-1
d_call: TRBD1
clone_size: -
cdr3_nt: TGCAGCGTTGAAGGACAGGGGGCAACGGGGTATGGCTACACCTTC
cdr3_aa: CSVEGQGATGYGYTF

j_call: TRBJ2-7
v_call: TRBV29-1
d_call: -
clone_size: few
cdr3_nt: TGCAGCGCATCCGGGGACCCGGCCTCCTACGAGCAGTACTTC
cdr3_aa: CSASGDPASYEQYF

j_call: TRBJ2-7
v_call: TRBV28
d_call: -
clone_size: -
cdr3_nt: TGTGCCAGCAGTTTAAACAGGCTGACATACGAGCAGTACTTC
cdr3_aa: CASSLNRLTYEQYF

j_call: TRBJ2-2
v_call: TRBV12-3/TRBV12-4
d_call: -
clone_size: -
cdr3_nt: TGTGCCAGCAGTTTATGGGATGGGTACCACTCGAACACCGGGGAGCTGTTTTTT
cdr3_aa: CASSLWDGYHSNTGELFF

j_call: TRBJ1-2
v_call: TRBV6-6
d_call: TRBD1
clone_size: -
cdr3_nt: TGTGCCAGCAGCCCCCGTGACAGGGGGGATGGCTACACCTTC
cdr3_aa: CASSPRDRGDGYTF

j_call: TRBJ1-2
v_call: TRBV6-5
d_call: -
clone_size: few
cdr3_nt: TGTGCCAGCAGGAGGGGCTTGGGGGACTATGGCTACACCTTC
cdr3_aa: CASRRGLGDYGYTF

j_call: TRBJ2-1
v_call: TRBV11-2
d_call: -
clone_size: -
cdr3_nt: TGTGCCAGCAGCTTAGCCCCGACATCCTACAATGAGCAGTTCTTC
cdr3_aa: CASSLAPTSYNEQFF

j_call: TRBJ2-5
v_call: TRBV3-1
d_call: TRBD1
clone_size: -
cdr3_nt: TGTGCCAGCAGCCAAGTCCCCGGACAGGGACAAGAGACCCAGTACTTC
cdr3_aa: CASSQVPGQGQETQYF

j_call: TRBJ1-1
v_call: TRBV24-1
d_call: -
clone_size: many
cdr3_nt: TGTGCCACCAGTAGGGGGAACGAAGCTTTCTTT
cdr3_aa: CATSRGNEAFF

j_call: TRBJ2-7
v_call: TRBV27
d_call: -
clone_size: -
cdr3_nt: TGTGCCAGCAGTTTATCCTCGAACTACGAGCAGTACTTC
cdr3_aa: CASSLSSNYEQYF

j_call: TRBJ2-5
v_call: TRBV5-1
d_call: -
clone_size: -
cdr3_nt: TGCGCCAGCAGCCCCCGAGGACTAAAAGAGACCCAGTACTTC
cdr3_aa: CASSPRGLKETQYF

j_call: TRBJ2-1
v_call: TRBV24-1
d_call: -
clone_size: -
cdr3_nt: TGTGCCACCAGTGGGCCCGGTTCTGGGTGGTCGGGTTACAATGAGCAGTTCTTC
cdr3_aa: CATSGPGSGWSGYNEQFF

j_call: TRBJ2-7
v_call: TRBV18
d_call: TRBD2
clone_size: few
cdr3_nt: TGTGCCAGCTCACCAGGGAGCGGGACCTACGAGCAGTACTTC
cdr3_aa: CASSPGSGTYEQYF

j_call: TRBJ2-5
v_call: TRBV4-2
d_call: TRBD2
clone_size: few
cdr3_nt: TGTGCCAGCAGCCAAGATCGAACCCCGGGGAGGGGAGGGGAGACCCAGTACTTC
cdr3_aa: CASSQDRTPGRGGETQYF

j_call: TRBJ2-1
v_call: TRBV9
d_call: TRBD2
clone_size: few
cdr3_nt: TGTGCCAGCAGCGCCGAGTGGCGGGGGAATGAGCAGTTCTTC
cdr3_aa: CASSAEWRGNEQFF

j_call: TRBJ2-1
v_call: TRBV12-3/TRBV12-4
d_call: -
clone_size: -
cdr3_nt: TGTGCCAGCGTCCCCTACGGCAGAGGATACAATGAGCAGTTCTTC
cdr3_aa: CASVPYGRGYNEQFF

j_call: TRBJ2-2
v_call: TRBV18
d_call: -
clone_size: -
cdr3_nt: TGTGCCAGCTCACCACGGGACGGCGGCACCGGGGAGCTGTTTTTT
cdr3_aa: CASSPRDGGTGELFF

j_call: TRBJ2-3
v_call: TRBV27
d_call: TRBD1
clone_size: few
cdr3_nt: TGTGCCAGCAGTTTCACAGGGGGGGATACGCAGTATTTT
cdr3_aa: CASSFTGGDTQYF

j_call: TRBJ2-1
v_call: TRBV7-6
d_call: TRBD2
clone_size: -
cdr3_nt: TGTGCCAGCAGCTTAGATCATAGCGGGGGGGCATACAATGAGCAGTTCTTC
cdr3_aa: CASSLDHSGGAYNEQFF